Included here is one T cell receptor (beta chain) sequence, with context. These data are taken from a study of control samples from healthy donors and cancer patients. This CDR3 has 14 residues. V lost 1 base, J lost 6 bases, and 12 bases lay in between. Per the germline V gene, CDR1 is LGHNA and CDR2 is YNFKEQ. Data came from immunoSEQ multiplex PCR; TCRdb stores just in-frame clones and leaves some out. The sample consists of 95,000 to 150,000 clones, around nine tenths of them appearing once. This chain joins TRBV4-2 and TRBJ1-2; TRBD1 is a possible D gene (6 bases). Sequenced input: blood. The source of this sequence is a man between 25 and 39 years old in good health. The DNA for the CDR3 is TGTGCCAGCAGCCAAGGACAGGTAACCCATGGCTACACCTTC. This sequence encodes CASSQGQVTHGYTF.